This TCR beta chain emerged from a study of shared clonotypes between healthy human individuals. Study in general: Used for every donor were three CD4 naive, three CD4 memory, two CD8 naive and one CD8 memory plate. Study-level points and caveats: Expectations were that clonotype sharing among donors would be affected by sequencing depth.

Germline V lookup: CDR1 LNHDA, CDR2 SQIVND (reference sequence). This CDR3 contains 15 residues. V lost 7 bases to trimming and J lost 7 bases; unmatched junction nucleotides: 12. Regarding this clone: Its target is not known.

Both subsets, CD45RA+ naive and CD45RA-negative memory, were split from the CD4+ cells. Evenly divided among several immunoSEQ plates was the genomic DNA of each subset. Assay used: immunoSEQ multiplex PCR; TCRdb lists only in-frame clones, some missing. There are fewer than 1.8 million clones in the sample; around 98.5% occur only once, and approximately 0.38% lies in the top ten. This sequence joins TRBV19 and TRBJ2-1; the match to TRBD1 covers 8 bases. This receptor was identified in a man aged 25-45 years in good health. Sequencing was carried out using naive CD4+ T cells sorted from blood. The subset was: CD45RA+ positively selected. Here the CDR3 reads CASTRFGQGSNEQFF. The CDR3, as DNA: TGTGCCAGTACAAGGTTTGGACAGGGTAGTAATGAGCAGTTCTTC.